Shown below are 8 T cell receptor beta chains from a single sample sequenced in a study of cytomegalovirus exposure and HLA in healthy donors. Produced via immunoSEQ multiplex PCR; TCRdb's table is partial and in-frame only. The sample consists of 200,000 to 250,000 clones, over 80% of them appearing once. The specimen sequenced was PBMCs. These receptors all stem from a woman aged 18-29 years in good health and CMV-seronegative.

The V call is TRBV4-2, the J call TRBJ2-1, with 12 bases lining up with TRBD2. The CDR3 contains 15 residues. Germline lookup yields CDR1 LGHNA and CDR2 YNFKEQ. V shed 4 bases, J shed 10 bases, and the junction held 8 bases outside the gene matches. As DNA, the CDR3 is TGTGCCAGCAGCCTCAGTCTACTAGCGGGGGGCGAGCAGTTCTTC. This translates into CASSLSLLAGGEQFF.

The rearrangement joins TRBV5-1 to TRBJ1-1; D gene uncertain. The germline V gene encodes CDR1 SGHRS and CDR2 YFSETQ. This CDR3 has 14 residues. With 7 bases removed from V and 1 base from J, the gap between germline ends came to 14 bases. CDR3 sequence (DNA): TGCGCCAGCCAGCCGGGGTTGGGGAACACTGAAGCTTTCTTT. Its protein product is CASQPGLGNTEAFF. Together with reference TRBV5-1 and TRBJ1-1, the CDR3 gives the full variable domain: KAGVTQTPRYLIKTRGQQVTLSCSPISGHRSVSWYQQTPGQGLQFLFEYFSETQRNKGNFPGRFSGRQFSNSRSEMNVSTLELGDSALYLCASQPGLGNTEAFFGQGTRLTVV.

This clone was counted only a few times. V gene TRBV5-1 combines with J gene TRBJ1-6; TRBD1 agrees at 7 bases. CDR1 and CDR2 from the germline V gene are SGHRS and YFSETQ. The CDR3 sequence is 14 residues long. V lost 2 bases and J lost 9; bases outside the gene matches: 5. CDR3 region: CASSLDRDRSPLHF. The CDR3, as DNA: TGCGCCAGCAGCTTAGACAGGGATCGTTCACCCCTCCACTTT.

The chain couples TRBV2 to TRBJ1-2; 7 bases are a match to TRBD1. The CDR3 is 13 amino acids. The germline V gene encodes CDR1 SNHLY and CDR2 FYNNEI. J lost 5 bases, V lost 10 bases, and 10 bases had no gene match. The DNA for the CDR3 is TGTGCCACCAACAGGGGTGGAGTTTATGGCTACACCTTC. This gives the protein CATNRGGVYGYTF.

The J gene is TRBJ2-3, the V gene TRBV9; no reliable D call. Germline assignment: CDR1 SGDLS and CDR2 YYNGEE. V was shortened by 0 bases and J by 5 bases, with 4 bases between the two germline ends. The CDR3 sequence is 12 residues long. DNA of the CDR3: TGTGCCAGCAGCGTAGGTGGAGATACGCAGTATTTT. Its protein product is CASSVGGDTQYF.

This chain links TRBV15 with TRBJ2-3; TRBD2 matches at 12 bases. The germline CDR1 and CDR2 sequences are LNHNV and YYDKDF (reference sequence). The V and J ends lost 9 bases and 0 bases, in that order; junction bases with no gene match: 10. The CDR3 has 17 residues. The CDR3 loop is CATTGLAGTLSTDTQYF. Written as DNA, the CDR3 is TGTGCCACAACCGGACTAGCGGGGACATTAAGCACAGATACGCAGTATTTT.

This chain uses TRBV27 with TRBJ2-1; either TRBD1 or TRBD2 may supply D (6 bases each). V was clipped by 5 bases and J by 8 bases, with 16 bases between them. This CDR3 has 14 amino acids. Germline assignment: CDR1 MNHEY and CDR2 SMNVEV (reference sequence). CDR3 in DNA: TGTGCCAGCAGTCGTAACAGGGAGCGGGATGAGCAGTTCTTC. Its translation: CASSRNRERDEQFF.

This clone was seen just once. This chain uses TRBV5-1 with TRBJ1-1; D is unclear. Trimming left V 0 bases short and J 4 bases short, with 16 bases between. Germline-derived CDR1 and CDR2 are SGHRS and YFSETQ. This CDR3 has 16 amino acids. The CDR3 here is CASSLERTGIGTEAFF. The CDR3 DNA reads TGCGCCAGCAGCTTGGAGCGGACGGGGATCGGCACTGAAGCTTTCTTT.